Each of the 28 T cell receptor beta chains below was sequenced from the same sample in a study of blood T cell repertoires in COVID-19. Produced via immunoSEQ multiplex PCR; TCRdb's table is partial and in-frame only. The data show 250,000 to 350,000 clones, approximately 90% seen once. Sequencing was carried out using peripheral blood. The receptor source for this set is a woman in her sixties with acute or convalescent COVID-19.

The V gene is TRBV18, the J gene TRBJ1-1; D not resolved. Trimming shortened V by 6 bases and J by 0 bases, and 8 bases separated the two germline ends. There are 13 residues in the CDR3. The germline gives CDR1 KGHSH, CDR2 LQKENI. CDR3 protein: CASSSGLNTEAFF. The CDR3, as DNA: TGTGCCAGCTCCTCGGGTTTGAACACTGAAGCTTTCTTT. Based on the CDR3 plus reference TRBV18 and TRBJ1-1, the full variable domain is NAGVMQNPRHLVRRRGQEARLRCSPMKGHSHVYWYRQLPEEGLKFMVYLQKENIIDESGMPKERFSAEFPKEGPSILRIQQVVRGDSAAYFCASSSGLNTEAFFGQGTRLTVV.

The chain uses TRBV11-2 and TRBJ2-3; D possibly corresponds to TRBD2 (6 bases). The CDR3 is 14 amino acids. Germline CDR1 is SGHAT and CDR2 is FQNNGV. Trimming took off 2 bases at V and 4 bases at J, with 10 bases between the two ends. The CDR3 is CASSLTGEADTQYF. CDR3 nucleotide sequence: TGTGCCAGCAGCTTAACGGGGGAGGCAGATACGCAGTATTTT. Together with reference TRBV11-2 and TRBJ2-3, the CDR3 gives the full variable domain: EAGVAQSPRYKIIEKRQSVAFWCNPISGHATLYWYQQILGQGPKLLIQFQNNGVVDDSQLPKDRFSAERLKGVDSTLKIQPAKLEDSAVYLCASSLTGEADTQYFGPGTRLTVL.

This sequence joins TRBV5-1 and TRBJ2-5; 7 bases fit TRBD1. V shed 4 bases and J 0 bases; nucleotides not matched to a gene: 9. From germline, CDR1 is SGHRS and CDR2 YFSETQ. The CDR3 has 16 amino acids. CDR3 sequence reads: CASSVAGGRNQETQYF. The CDR3 DNA is TGCGCCAGCAGCGTCGCAGGGGGACGCAACCAAGAGACCCAGTACTTC.

This clone was counted only a few times. The chain carries TRBV6-5 and TRBJ1-1; 8 positions match TRBD1. The V gene's germline CDR1 is MNHEY and CDR2 SVGAGI. The trim removed 6 bases at V and 0 bases at J, leaving 3 bases unmatched. This CDR3 spans 14 amino acids. Written as DNA, the CDR3 is TGTGCCAGCAGCCGGGGACAGGTGAACACTGAAGCTTTCTTT. Translating gives CASSRGQVNTEAFF.

This clone is a singleton in its sample. CDR3 amino acids: CASSIVVGHNEQFF. The CDR3 DNA sequence: TGTGCCAGTAGTATAGTCGTGGGGCACAATGAGCAGTTCTTC. The chain joins TRBV19 to TRBJ2-1; tentative D call: TRBD1 (5 bases). V lost 1 base, J lost 5 bases, and 9 bases lay in between. Germline loops: CDR1 LNHDA, CDR2 SQIVND (reference sequence). The CDR3 loop spans 14 amino acids. The full variable domain, completed using reference TRBV19 and TRBJ2-1, is DGGITQSPKYLFRKEGQNVTLSCEQNLNHDAMYWYRQDPGQGLRLIYYSQIVNDFQKGDIAEGYSVSREKKESFPLTVTSAQKNPTAFYLCASSIVVGHNEQFFGPGTRLTVL.

J is TRBJ1-3 and V is TRBV3-1 (or the pseudogene TRBV3-2); D ambiguous. CDR3 size: 15 residues. Per germline, CDR1 LGHDT and CDR2 YNNKEL (reference sequence). The V and J ends lost 5 bases and 2 bases respectively, with 13 bases between them. CDR3 residues: CASSSFRTAGNTIYF. Written as DNA, the CDR3 is TGTGCCAGCAGCTCGTTTCGTACGGCTGGAAACACCATATATTTT.

The chain is built from TRBV11-1 and TRBJ1-4; no clear D. CDR1 SGHAT and CDR2 FQDESV come from the germline V gene (reference sequence). The CDR3 is 15 residues long. The V and J ends lost 5 bases and 0 bases respectively, with 10 bases between them. The CDR3 reads CASSAGLATNEKLFF. CDR3 bases: TGTGCCAGCAGCGCGGGCCTTGCAACTAATGAAAAACTGTTTTTT.

The genes are TRBV7-9 and TRBJ1-5, with 7 bases identical to TRBD1. The CDR3 loop spans 15 amino acids. Germline V gene lookup returns CDR1 SEHNR and CDR2 FQNEAQ (reference sequence). V lost 5 bases to trimming and J lost 1 base; unmatched junction nucleotides: 5. CDR3 nucleotide sequence: TGTGCCAGCAGCGACGGGACAGCGAGCAATCAGCCCCAGCATTTT. It specifies CASSDGTASNQPQHF.

The chain joins TRBV27 to TRBJ2-7, with 8 nucleotides matching TRBD2. Trimming cost V 0 bases and J 2 bases; bases outside gene matches: 6. Germline CDR1 MNHEY, CDR2 SMNVEV (reference sequence). This CDR3 has 16 amino acids. The CDR3 protein is CASSLSPGGPPYEQYF. The DNA of the CDR3 is TGTGCCAGCAGTTTATCTCCGGGAGGGCCCCCCTACGAGCAGTACTTC.

As DNA, the CDR3 is TGTGCCAGCTGTTCGCGGGACCTAGCCAAAAACATTCAGTACTTC. This encodes CASCSRDLAKNIQYF. The chain links TRBV28 to TRBJ2-4, with TRBD2 as a possible D gene (6 bases). This CDR3 comprises 15 residues. V lost 8 bases, J lost 0 bases, and 14 bases lay in between. The germline V gene has CDR1 MDHEN and CDR2 SYDVKM.

In regard to this clone: The sample contains more than one DNA sequence encoding this CDR3. The rearrangement links TRBV9 to TRBJ1-6; D is perhaps TRBD1 (6 bases). Trimming stripped 0 bases from V and 7 bases from J, with 11 bases between. Germline CDR1 reads SGDLS; CDR2 reads YYNGEE. CDR3 length equals 15 residues. The CDR3: CASSVEGQGNSPLHF. In DNA form, the CDR3 reads TGTGCCAGCAGCGTAGAGGGTCAGGGGAATTCACCCCTCCACTTT. Full variable domain (outside the CDR3, taken from reference TRBV9 and TRBJ1-6): DSGVTQTPKHLITATGQRVTLRCSPRSGDLSVYWYQQSLDQGLQFLIQYYNGEERAKGNILERFSAQQFPDLHSELNLSSLELGDSALYFCASSVEGQGNSPLHFGNGTRLTVT.

V gene TRBV28 combines with J gene TRBJ1-2, with 8 positions matching TRBD1. This CDR3 is built from 14 residues. Trimming at V came to 5 bases and at J to 8 bases, leaving 10 bases not matched to a gene. Germline V lookup: CDR1 MDHEN, CDR2 SYDVKM. The CDR3 nucleotides read TGTGCCAGCAGTGCCTCGGACAGGGTAGGAGGCTACACCTTC. It specifies CASSASDRVGGYTF.

The V and J genes are TRBV7-6 and TRBJ2-2, with D possibly being TRBD2 (5 bases). Germline CDR1 SGHVS, CDR2 FNYEAQ. CDR3 length equals 13 residues. V dropped 11 bases and J dropped 4 bases, with 14 bases sitting between them. CDR3 in DNA: TGTGCCTGCGGCGGACTTGGCACCGGGGAGCTGTTTTTT. Residues: CACGGLGTGELFF.

The chain combines TRBV5-1 with TRBJ2-3; 8 positions match TRBD1. Unmatched junction bases numbered 7, after V lost 0 bases and J lost 4 bases. The CDR3 spans 16 residues. The germline gives CDR1 SGHRS, CDR2 YFSETQ. The chain's CDR3 is CASSLAPQGVPDTQYF. As DNA, the CDR3 is TGCGCCAGCAGCTTGGCCCCACAGGGGGTCCCAGATACGCAGTATTTT. Full variable domain (rest looked up from reference TRBV5-1 and TRBJ2-3): KAGVTQTPRYLIKTRGQQVTLSCSPISGHRSVSWYQQTPGQGLQFLFEYFSETQRNKGNFPGRFSGRQFSNSRSEMNVSTLELGDSALYLCASSLAPQGVPDTQYFGPGTRLTVL.

The chain joins TRBV7-2 to TRBJ2-5, with 8 positions matching TRBD1. This CDR3 spans 16 amino acids. V lost 1 base and J lost 2; bases outside the gene matches: 6. CDR1 is SGHTA and CDR2 is FQGNSA in the germline V gene. The CDR3 region is CASSLVTGAVQETQYF. CDR3 nucleotide sequence: TGTGCCAGCAGCTTAGTGACAGGGGCTGTTCAAGAGACCCAGTACTTC.

This clone has a handful of counts. V and J are TRBV19 and TRBJ1-5; D possibly corresponds to TRBD1 (6 bases). Germline V lookup: CDR1 LNHDA, CDR2 SQIVND (reference sequence). Trimming took off 6 bases at V and 3 bases at J, with 12 bases between the two ends. The CDR3 extends over 14 amino acids. The CDR3 coding sequence is TGTGCCAGTAGGGCCCCAGGGGTCAATCAGCCCCAGCATTTT. It yields the protein CASRAPGVNQPQHF.

The chain links TRBV5-5 to TRBJ1-5; D is undetermined. The CDR3 covers 13 residues. The V end was cut by 4 bases, the J end by 5 bases, with 10 bases between. The V gene's germline CDR1 is SGHKS and CDR2 YYEKEE (reference sequence). The DNA of the CDR3 is TGTGCCAGCAGCCCGGGATTCGATCAGCCCCAGCATTTT. Translated, it gives CASSPGFDQPQHF.

The chain combines TRBV6-2 or TRBV6-3 with TRBJ1-1; the D is unclear. The CDR3 is made up of 12 amino acids. Trimming removed 4 bases at V and 4 bases at J, with 7 bases between. CDR1 and CDR2 from the germline V gene are MNHEY and SVGEGT. The CDR3 sequence: CASSFQFTEAFF. The CDR3 DNA is TGTGCCAGCAGTTTTCAGTTCACTGAAGCTTTCTTT.

This rearrangement joins TRBV5-5 to TRBJ2-7; a possible D gene is TRBD1 (6 bases). Germline values: CDR1 SGHKS, CDR2 YYEKEE (reference sequence). V was trimmed by 4 bases and J by 12 bases, leaving 23 bases between them. This CDR3 spans 14 amino acids. The CDR3 loop is CASSIRDTITSAYF. The DNA of the CDR3 is TGTGCCAGCAGCATCCGGGACACCATTACGAGCGCGTACTTC.

V and J are TRBV27 and TRBJ1-6; D unclear. The CDR3 sequence is 15 residues long. The V end was cut by 1 base, the J end by 3 bases, with 7 bases between. The germline V gene has CDR1 MNHEY and CDR2 SMNVEV (reference sequence). In DNA, the CDR3 is TGTGCCAGCAGTTTATGGCCCATCTATAATTCACCCCTCCACTTT. As protein: CASSLWPIYNSPLHF.

CDR3 sequence reads: CASSVFDRTNSGNTIYF. The DNA for the CDR3 is TGTGCCAGCAGCGTATTTGACAGAACAAACTCTGGAAACACCATATATTTT. The rearrangement joins TRBV9 to TRBJ1-3, with D possibly matching TRBD1 (5 bases). This CDR3 has 17 residues. The V gene lost 1 base and the J gene lost 0 bases, with 14 bases spanning the gap. CDR1 is SGDLS, CDR2 YYNGEE, per germline. The whole variable domain, remainder taken from reference TRBV9 and TRBJ1-3, is DSGVTQTPKHLITATGQRVTLRCSPRSGDLSVYWYQQSLDQGLQFLIQYYNGEERAKGNILERFSAQQFPDLHSELNLSSLELGDSALYFCASSVFDRTNSGNTIYFGEGSWLTVV.

The chain links TRBV12-3 or TRBV12-4 to TRBJ1-1; TRBD1 agrees at 7 bases. There are 13 residues in the CDR3. V shed 6 bases, J shed 0 bases, and the junction held 1 base outside the gene matches. CDR3 in amino acids: CASRQGMNTEAFF. The CDR3 DNA is TGTGCCAGCAGACAGGGGATGAACACTGAAGCTTTCTTT.

The chain is built from TRBV18 and TRBJ1-3; tentatively, D is TRBD1 (6 bases). In germline, CDR1 is KGHSH, CDR2 LQKENI. This CDR3 is built from 17 residues. Trimming removed 3 bases at V and 0 bases at J, with 15 bases between. CDR3 residues: CASSPVPTGSSGNTIYF. The DNA of the CDR3 is TGTGCCAGCTCACCCGTACCGACAGGTAGCTCTGGAAACACCATATATTTT.

The chain has TRBV5-1 and TRBJ1-2, with D unclear. The ends were cut back, 0 bases at V and 5 bases at J, with 14 bases in the middle. The CDR3 is made up of 15 amino acids. CDR1 SGHRS and CDR2 YFSETQ come from the germline V gene. CDR3: CASSLGSVSGYGYTF. DNA for the CDR3: TGCGCCAGCAGCTTGGGATCAGTTTCGGGATATGGCTACACCTTC. Drawing the rest from reference TRBV5-1 and TRBJ1-2, the complete variable domain is KAGVTQTPRYLIKTRGQQVTLSCSPISGHRSVSWYQQTPGQGLQFLFEYFSETQRNKGNFPGRFSGRQFSNSRSEMNVSTLELGDSALYLCASSLGSVSGYGYTFGSGTRLTVV.

This chain joins TRBV20-1 and TRBJ2-1; the D gene is possibly TRBD2 (5 bases). Per germline, CDR1 DFQATT and CDR2 SNEGSKA (reference sequence). This CDR3 region has 14 residues. The germline V and J ends were trimmed by 3 bases and 7 bases, with 16 bases remaining between them. The CDR3 region has the DNA TGCAGTGCTAGTTCCAGCGGAGCTATGAATGAGCAGTTCTTC. Protein sequence: CSASSSGAMNEQFF.

The chain couples TRBV7-9 to TRBJ1-1; 9 bases line up with TRBD1. J lost 11 bases, V lost 1 base, and 8 bases had no gene match. The CDR3 spans 14 residues. CDR1 and CDR2 (germline): SEHNR, FQNEAQ (reference sequence). The CDR3 sequence: CASSLEGGTGKAFF. CDR3 coding DNA: TGTGCCAGCAGCTTAGAGGGGGGGACAGGGAAGGCTTTCTTT.

The chain is built from TRBV4-3 and TRBJ1-4; 7 positions agree with TRBD1. This CDR3 has 16 amino acids. Per germline, CDR1 LGHNA and CDR2 YSLEER. Trimming took 0 bases from V and 4 from J; bases not matched to a gene: 5. The CDR3: CASSQEDRTLNEKLFF. The CDR3 DNA sequence: TGCGCCAGCAGCCAAGAGGACAGGACACTTAATGAAAAACTGTTTTTT.

The gene calls are TRBV6-6 and TRBJ1-1; the match to TRBD1 covers 7 bases. CDR3 length: 14 residues. Trimming took 5 bases from V and 5 from J; bases not matched to a gene: 8. In germline, CDR1 is MNHNY, CDR2 SVGAGI (reference sequence). The CDR3: CASSITGARTEAFF. The CDR3 nucleotides read TGTGCCAGCAGTATTACAGGGGCTAGGACTGAAGCTTTCTTT.